The clone carrying this T cell receptor (beta chain) has at least ten counts. Its target is not known. The sample has other DNA sequences that encode this CDR3 too. This record comes from a study of beta chain features in type 1 diabetes. Turning to the study itself: What patients shared with healthy donors was a similar profile of age, gender and cell yields. General study results and limits: Shortening of TCRB CDR3s, moderate but significant, appeared in all four CD4+ subsets of Type 1 diabetes patients. In comparison with healthy donors, patients had naive, central memory and Treg TCRB repertoires that appeared more similar. The study left unresolved whether HLA type influences TCRB rearrangement.

Every bit of the isolated RNA underwent reverse transcription, so sequencing read expressed TCRB transcripts. The data were produced by immunoSEQ multiplex PCR, yet TCRdb's version contains in-frame clones alone and is incomplete. The sample shows more than 100,000 clones, 7% to 10% of them seen only once. Germline lookup yields CDR1 SQVTM and CDR2 ANQGSEA. V trimming: 6 bases; J trimming: 5 bases; junction bases outside the gene matches: 4. The CDR3 has 11 amino acids. It was one heparinised blood draw, averaging around 100 mL, that each donor gave. Sequencing used central memory CD4+ T cells from blood. V is TRBV29-1 and J is TRBJ2-7, with 7 bases that match TRBD1. The TCR originated in a man aged 25 to 45 with type 1 diabetes. CDR3 sequence (DNA): TGCAGCGTGGCCACAGGGGACGAGCAGTACTTC. Protein product: CSVATGDEQYF.